This is a list of T cell receptor beta chains from one sample in a study of cytotoxic CD8 clonotypes in ibrutinib-treated CLL. The repertoire was sequenced with immunoSEQ multiplex PCR; TCRdb's copy has only in-frame clones and lacks some. The sample yields 68,000 or so clones, about two thirds seen once. Specimen: PBMCs, collected after 12 months of ibrutinib treatment. Receptors were obtained from a human donor with chronic lymphocytic leukemia. Each CDR3 is given with its conserved first and last residue. Each record gives: clone size, V gene, J gene, D gene, CDR3 DNA, CDR3 protein. The D gene is left open where the match is weak. For some rows the clone size is stated as once, few or many, or as a class when expanded; others skip it.

>.|TRBV2|TRBJ2-4|.
TGTGCCAGCAGGAGTAGCGGCAGCATTCAGTACTTC
CASRSSGSIQYF
>.|TRBV5-1|TRBJ1-6|.
TGCGCCAGCAGCTTGGTCGTATTCAAGGGGAGCTCCTATAATTCACCCCTCCACTTT
CASSLVVFKGSSYNSPLHF
>.|TRBV6-1|TRBJ1-6|.
TGTGCCAGCAAAAGACAGAATAATTCACCCCTCCACTTT
CASKRQNNSPLHF
>.|TRBV28|TRBJ1-4|.
TGTGCCAGCAGTTTCGGAGGGGCGCAGGGTAATGAAAAACTGTTTTTT
CASSFGGAQGNEKLFF
>few|TRBV7-2|TRBJ2-2|.
TGTGCCAGCAGCTTAGCCCCGGGGGGCGGGGCAAGCACCGGGGAGCTGTTTTTT
CASSLAPGGGASTGELFF
>few|TRBV4-1|TRBJ2-2|TRBD2
TGCGCCAGCAGCCAAGATTTGCCTAGCGGGGTCGCGAACACCGGGGAGCTGTTTTTT
CASSQDLPSGVANTGELFF
>.|TRBV7-2|TRBJ2-6|.
TGTGCCAGCAGCTTAAAACGGACCTCTGGGGCCAACGTCCTGACTTTC
CASSLKRTSGANVLTF
>.|TRBV29-1|TRBJ1-2|.
TGCAGCGTTGAAGAGAGGTCGGCAGGGGTTAGCTATGGCTACACCTTC
CSVEERSAGVSYGYTF
>.|TRBV5-6|TRBJ1-6|.
TGTGCCAGCAGCTTGAGGTCTAGACCCCTCCACTTT
CASSLRSRPLHF
>.|TRBV5-1|TRBJ1-5|.
TGCGCCAGCAGCTTGGAGCCCCACAATAGCAATCAGCCCCAGCATTTT
CASSLEPHNSNQPQHF
>few|TRBV5-1|TRBJ2-1|.
TGCGCCAGCAGCCCAGGAGGTCGGGATGAGCAGTTCTTC
CASSPGGRDEQFF
>.|TRBV7-3|TRBJ2-3|.
TGTGCCAGCAGCTTAGGCCCCCAGACTGTTACGCAGTATTTT
CASSLGPQTVTQYF
>.|TRBV5-4|TRBJ2-3|TRBD1
TGTGCCAGCAGCTCGACAGGGGGCACAGATACGCAGTATTTT
CASSSTGGTDTQYF
>.|TRBV11-2|TRBJ1-1|TRBD1
TGTGCCAGCAGACCAACCCTGGGACAGGGTGAGGCTGAAGCTTTCTTT
CASRPTLGQGEAEAFF
>.|TRBV19|TRBJ1-1|TRBD1
TGTGCCAGTAGTACCTCCAGGGGGCTCGGTGAAGCTTTCTTT
CASSTSRGLGEAFF
>.|TRBV2|TRBJ2-2|TRBD1
TGTGCCAGCAAGGACAGGGGAGCCGGGGAGCTGTTTTTT
CASKDRGAGELFF
>.|TRBV2|TRBJ2-3|.
TGTGCCAGCAGTGATACCAGGCCCACAGATACGCAGTATTTT
CASSDTRPTDTQYF
>.|TRBV5-6|TRBJ2-1|.
TGTGCCAGCAGCTTGATCGATGAGCAGTTCTTC
CASSLIDEQFF
>.|TRBV18|TRBJ1-2|.
TGTGCCAGCTCACCACGGAGCGAGAGCTATGGCTACACCTTC
CASSPRSESYGYTF
>once|TRBV5-6|TRBJ2-7|.
TGTGCCAGCAGTCCCGGACGGGGATCCTACTACGAGCAGTACTTC
CASSPGRGSYYEQYF
>.|TRBV28|TRBJ1-3|.
TGTGCCAGCAGTTTCGCGGTTTCCGGAAACACCATATATTTT
CASSFAVSGNTIYF
>once|TRBV19|TRBJ1-1|TRBD1
TGTGCCAGCAGGGACAGGGCGAACACTGAAGCTTTCTTT
CASRDRANTEAFF
>.|TRBV19|TRBJ2-7|.
TGTGCCAGTAGTATAGAGGGCAATTTCTACGAGCAGTACTTC
CASSIEGNFYEQYF
>.|TRBV6-6|TRBJ2-1|.
TGTGCCAGCAGTTACTCGGGGGACACCTACAATGAGCAGTTCTTC
CASSYSGDTYNEQFF
>.|TRBV30|TRBJ1-1|.
TGTGCCTGGAGTGTTCAGGTGGGCACTGAAGCTTTCTTT
CAWSVQVGTEAFF
>.|TRBV7-2|TRBJ2-2|TRBD2
TGTGCCAGCAGCTTAGCTGTGCTGGGGGGGGCGAACACCGGGGAGCTGTTTTTT
CASSLAVLGGANTGELFF
>.|TRBV6-4|TRBJ2-3|TRBD2
TGTGCCAACGTAGCGGGGGGGCCGCCAGATACGCAGTATTTT
CANVAGGPPDTQYF
>.|TRBV6-5|TRBJ2-7|TRBD1
TGTGCCAGCAGGGGAGGGACAGGGAACTACGAGCAGTACTTC
CASRGGTGNYEQYF
>few|TRBV7-2|TRBJ2-1|.
TGTGCCAGCAGTTCTCGGGGGGCATCGTACAATGAGCAGTTCTTC
CASSSRGASYNEQFF
>.|TRBV9|TRBJ1-1|TRBD1
TGTGCCAGCAGCGTAGGGACAGGGAGGAACACTGAAGCTTTCTTT
CASSVGTGRNTEAFF
>few|TRBV9|TRBJ1-6|.
TGTGCCAGCAGCGTAGATGGCAGGGTGACTAATTCACCCCTCCACTTT
CASSVDGRVTNSPLHF
>.|TRBV10-1|TRBJ2-1|.
TGCGCCAGCAGCGGACCCGGCTCCTACAATGAGCAGTTCTTC
CASSGPGSYNEQFF
>.|TRBV2|TRBJ1-1|.
TGTGCCAGCAGCCTGGCTTCAGTCATGAACACTGAAGCTTTCTTT
CASSLASVMNTEAFF
>.|TRBV30|TRBJ2-5|TRBD2
TGTGCCTGGAGTGGGGTAGCGGGGGGACTAGGAGAGACCCAGTACTTC
CAWSGVAGGLGETQYF
>.|TRBV5-1|TRBJ2-5|.
TGCGCCAGCACCGAGGCTAACCAAGAGACCCAGTACTTC
CASTEANQETQYF
>.|TRBV30|TRBJ1-4|.
TGTGCCTGGAGTCACCCCCGAGTCGGCAGCTTTAATGAAAAACTGTTTTTT
CAWSHPRVGSFNEKLFF
>.|TRBV11-2|TRBJ2-7|.
TGTGCCAGCAGCCGGGCTACTGTGCAGTACTTC
CASSRATVQYF
>.|TRBV6-5|TRBJ2-7|TRBD1
TGTGCCAGCAGGCAGGGGGTTCCGAAATACGAGCAGTACTTC
CASRQGVPKYEQYF
>.|TRBV9|TRBJ1-3|.
TGTGCCAGCAGCGTTCAACAGGAAACTGGAAACACCATATATTTT
CASSVQQETGNTIYF
>.|TRBV2|TRBJ1-2|.
TGTGCCAGCAGTGGCAACAGGCAGTATGGCTACACCTTC
CASSGNRQYGYTF
>.|TRBV5-1|TRBJ2-2|.
TGCGCCAGCAGCTTGGGGCCCAGGGGAATGGGGCCCGGGGAGCTGTTTTTT
CASSLGPRGMGPGELFF
>once|TRBV7-9|TRBJ2-2|.
TGTGCCAGCAGCTGGCCCCCGAAACAAGGCACCGGGGAGCTGTTTTTT
CASSWPPKQGTGELFF
>few|TRBV29-1|TRBJ2-7|TRBD1
TGCAGCGTTGAGACAGGGGGCTACGAGCAGTACTTC
CSVETGGYEQYF
>.|TRBV9|TRBJ1-6|.
TGTGCCAGCAGCCCAACCGGAGGGGCAGGGCATTCACCCCTCCACTTT
CASSPTGGAGHSPLHF